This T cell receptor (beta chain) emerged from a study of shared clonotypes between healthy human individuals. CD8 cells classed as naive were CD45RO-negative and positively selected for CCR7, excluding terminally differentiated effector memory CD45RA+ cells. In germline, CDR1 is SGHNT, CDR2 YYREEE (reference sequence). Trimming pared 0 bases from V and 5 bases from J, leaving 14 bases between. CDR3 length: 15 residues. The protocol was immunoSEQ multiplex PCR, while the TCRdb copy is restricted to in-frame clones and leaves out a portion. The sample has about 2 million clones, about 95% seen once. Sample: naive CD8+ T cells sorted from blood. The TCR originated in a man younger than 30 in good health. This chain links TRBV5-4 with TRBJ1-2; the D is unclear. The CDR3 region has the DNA TGTGCCAGCAGCTTGGTTGGTGGGGAAGTTTATGGCTACACCTTC. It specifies CASSLVGGEVYGYTF.